These 13 T cell receptor beta chains were all obtained from the same sample, sequenced in a study of human T cells and chemical hapten exposure. The time point was: patch test 3, about 24 weeks after DPC sensitization. Treatment here: therapeutic diphenylcyclopropenone sensitization with weekly scalp DPC. TCRdb called the RACE reads again in MiXCR, with one record for every CDR3 protein. The sample lists about 84,000 distinct CDR3 sequences, roughly 10% occurring once. The sequencing used whole blood, collected in connection with sensitization to the hapten diphenylcyclopropenone (DPC). Every receptor here comes from a woman aged 50 to 60 with alopecia areata. Some clones in this sample may be carry-over from other donors' samples.

This clonotype occurred many times. V gene TRBV7-2 combines with J gene TRBJ1-5; TRBD1 might be the D (5 bases). The CDR3 runs to 14 residues. V was pared by 6 bases and J by 4 bases, with 13 bases between. From germline, CDR1 is SGHTA and CDR2 FQGNSA. In DNA form, the CDR3 reads TGTGCCAGCAGTGAGCGTAGGGGTAATCAGCCCCAGCATTTT. Translating it yields CASSERRGNQPQHF.

The table lists this clonotype with many counts. Germline and junction disagree at one end, which may indicate a read error. The chain combines TRBV10-3 with TRBJ1-2; D gene unclear. Looked up from germline, CDR1 is ENHRY and CDR2 is SYGVKD. The CDR3 contains 15 residues. CDR3 residues: CAISESSKAGYGHTF. The CDR3, as DNA: TGTGCCATCAGTGAGTCTTCGAAGGCCGGCTATGGCCACACCTTC.

The table lists this clonotype with many counts. V is TRBV2 and J is TRBJ2-7, with no clear D. From germline, CDR1 is SNHLY and CDR2 FYNNEI. The CDR3 runs to 11 residues. V was trimmed by 7 bases and J by 3 bases, leaving 7 bases between them. The CDR3 nucleotides are TGTGCCAGCACCAATAGCTACGAGCAGTACTTC. It yields the protein CASTNSYEQYF.

This clonotype came up a few times. This rearrangement joins TRBV5-5 to TRBJ2-7, with 8 bases lining up with TRBD2. V gave up 0 bases and J gave up 1 base; unmatched junction bases: 3. Germline V gene data show CDR1 as SGHKS and CDR2 as YYEKEE (reference sequence). This CDR3 spans 15 amino acids. This chain's CDR3 is CASSLASGQSYEQYF. The CDR3 DNA is TGTGCCAGCAGCTTGGCTAGCGGGCAATCCTACGAGCAGTACTTC.

This clonotype was seen at least ten times. V gene TRBV12-3 or TRBV12-4 combines with J gene TRBJ1-1; a possible D gene is TRBD1 (6 bases). Trimming took off 3 bases at V and 3 bases at J, with 8 bases between the two ends. This CDR3 region has 13 residues. CDR3 sequence reads: CASSLAGDTEAFF. For the CDR3, the DNA is TGTGCCAGCAGTTTGGCAGGGGACACTGAAGCTTTCTTT.

This clonotype was counted ten times or more. The chain couples TRBV7-3 to TRBJ2-1; 7 nucleotides line up with TRBD2. The V segment lost 0 bases and the J segment 0 bases; nucleotides outside the gene matches: 8. The CDR3 has 18 residues. Germline V gene sequence: CDR1 SGHTA, CDR2 FQGTGA. The CDR3 region is CASSLTSGTTSSYNEQFF. CDR3 coding DNA: TGTGCCAGCAGCTTAACGTCGGGGACTACGAGCTCCTACAATGAGCAGTTCTTC.

This clonotype was picked up a small number of times. The rearrangement uses TRBV6-1 and TRBJ1-5, with D tentatively TRBD1 (6 bases). The germline V gene encodes CDR1 MNHNS and CDR2 SASEGT. CDR3 length: 13 amino acids. With 4 bases removed from V and 5 bases from J, the gap between germline ends came to 9 bases. The CDR3 nucleotides are TGTGCCAGCAGTGCGGACAGAGATCAGCCCCAGCATTTT. Its protein product is CASSADRDQPQHF.

V gene TRBV29-1 combines with J gene TRBJ2-4; 9 bases are a match to TRBD1. The CDR3 contains 12 residues. Germline V gives CDR1 SQVTM, CDR2 ANQGSEA. The J segment lost 7 bases and the V segment lost 4 bases, leaving 2 bases of the junction unmatched. The CDR3 region is CSVATGGNIQYF. In nucleotides, the CDR3 is TGCAGCGTTGCGACAGGGGGGAACATTCAGTACTTC. The full variable domain, rest sourced from reference TRBV29-1 and TRBJ2-4, is SAVISQKPSRDICQRGTSLTIQCQVDSQVTMMFWYRQQPGQSLTLIATANQGSEATYESGFVIDKFPISRPNLTFSTLTVSNMSPEDSSIYLCSVATGGNIQYFGAGTRLSVL.

This clonotype has a count of ten or more. As DNA, the CDR3 is TGCAGTGCTCGGGGGGGAGCGGGTACCTACGAGCAGTACTTC. Encoded protein: CSARGGAGTYEQYF. V and J are TRBV20-1 and TRBJ2-7; TRBD2 matches 8 bases. The CDR3 is made up of 14 amino acids. The trim removed 5 bases at V and 2 bases at J, leaving 8 bases unmatched. Germline values: CDR1 DFQATT, CDR2 SNEGSKA (reference sequence).

This clonotype was seen a few times. This rearrangement joins TRBV18 to TRBJ2-5; D is perhaps TRBD1 (5 bases). This CDR3 comprises 13 residues. The germline V and J ends were trimmed by 3 bases and 5 bases, with 10 bases remaining between them. Looked up from germline, CDR1 is KGHSH and CDR2 is LQKENI. The CDR3 is CASSPDGAETQYF. Here the CDR3 DNA reads TGTGCCAGCTCACCCGATGGGGCGGAGACCCAGTACTTC.

This clonotype appeared many times. V usage is TRBV2 and J usage is TRBJ2-6, with D unresolved. With 6 bases removed from V and 0 bases from J, the gap between germline ends came to 18 bases. Germline-derived CDR1 and CDR2 are SNHLY and FYNNEI. The CDR3 loop spans 18 amino acids. The CDR3 nucleotides read TGTGCCAGCAGGGTTGGGGTAGGCCCCCTCTCTGGGGCCAACGTCCTGACTTTC. Translation gives CASRVGVGPLSGANVLTF.

This clonotype was recorded at least ten times. The chain recombines TRBV14 with TRBJ1-6, with D possibly TRBD1 on 5 matching bases. Between the trimmed V and J ends, which lost 6 bases and 7 bases, there was a span of 13 bases. Germline V gene sequence: CDR1 SGHDN, CDR2 FVKESK. The CDR3 covers 14 residues. CDR3 DNA sequence: TGTGCCAGCAGATGGGGGAATGGAAATTCACCCCTCCACTTT. Residues: CASRWGNGNSPLHF.

There are many counts of this clonotype. The gene calls are TRBV9 and TRBJ2-1; a possible D gene is TRBD2 (5 bases). The germline gives CDR1 SGDLS, CDR2 YYNGEE. V was trimmed by 6 bases and J by 8 bases, leaving 9 bases between them. The CDR3 is 11 residues long. The CDR3 spells CASTRRDEQFF. Here the CDR3 DNA reads TGTGCCAGCACTAGGCGGGATGAGCAGTTCTTC.